This T cell receptor (beta chain) came from a study of T cells after yellow fever vaccination. Study-level background: It was SMART-Seq v4 Ultra Low Input that prepared the fractions with low cell numbers.

CDR1 MGHRA and CDR2 YSYEKL come from the germline V gene. This CDR3 has 16 residues. V gave up 2 bases and J gave up 0 bases, with 11 bases separating them. Each CDR3 protein is one row after TCRdb ran MiXCR on the 5' RACE reads. The table shows roughly 160,000 distinct CDR3 sequences, with approximately 6.8% occurring only once. Only a few counts were recorded for this clonotype. Antigen specificity is unknown. Notes on the study in general: It was the secondary response that reached its peak faster, day 5 versus 15, but it was weaker.

The rearrangement links TRBV4-1 to TRBJ1-3; D unresolved. This sample comprised CD4+ T cells sorted from PBMCs, obtained about 5 days after the first yellow fever vaccination. This receptor was taken from a man between 18 and 35 years old who received the YFV17D yellow fever vaccine. CDR3 region: CASSQTSGPSGNTIYF. CDR3 coding DNA: TGCGCCAGCAGCCAAACCTCCGGGCCCTCTGGAAACACCATATATTTT.